The present entry profiles one T cell receptor beta chain with its context. Only in-frame clones appear in the TCRdb table, and some are missing; sequencing was by immunoSEQ multiplex PCR. The table records approximately 82,000 clones, roughly 93% of them present only once. The CDR3 runs to 17 residues. Per germline, CDR1 MNHEY and CDR2 SVGEGT. After removal of 6 bases from V and 4 bases from J, the junction contained 17 bases not matched to a gene. This entry is derived from a study of control samples from healthy donors and cancer patients. Sequencing was carried out using PBMCs. The clonotype originates from a woman in her 40s with lung cancer. This chain uses TRBV6-2 or TRBV6-3 with TRBJ1-1, with 7 bases fitting TRBD1. CDR3 coding DNA: TGTGCCAGCAGCCCTATAAATATGATAGGGGGCCTCACTGAAGCTTTCTTT. Translated: CASSPINMIGGLTEAFF.